The following is a T cell receptor beta chain sequence with its context. The sample belongs to a study of blood T cell repertoires in COVID-19. Study at large: Donors in the United States, Italy and Spain gave samples during acute or convalescent COVID-19.

Profiled with immunoSEQ multiplex PCR; TCRdb holds only in-frame clones, not every one. The sample has 55,000 to 95,000 clones; 81% are singletons. Between the trimmed V and J ends, which lost 8 bases and 1 base, there was a span of 11 bases. This CDR3 region has 13 residues. The germline V gene encodes CDR1 MNHEY and CDR2 SVGAGI. This TCR derives from a woman aged 70 to 79 with acute or convalescent COVID-19. The material sequenced was peripheral blood. J is TRBJ1-1 and V is TRBV6-5; D not certain. CDR3 loop: CASSSHSNTEAFF. The CDR3 nucleotides read TGTGCCAGCTCATCCCACTCGAACACTGAAGCTTTCTTT.